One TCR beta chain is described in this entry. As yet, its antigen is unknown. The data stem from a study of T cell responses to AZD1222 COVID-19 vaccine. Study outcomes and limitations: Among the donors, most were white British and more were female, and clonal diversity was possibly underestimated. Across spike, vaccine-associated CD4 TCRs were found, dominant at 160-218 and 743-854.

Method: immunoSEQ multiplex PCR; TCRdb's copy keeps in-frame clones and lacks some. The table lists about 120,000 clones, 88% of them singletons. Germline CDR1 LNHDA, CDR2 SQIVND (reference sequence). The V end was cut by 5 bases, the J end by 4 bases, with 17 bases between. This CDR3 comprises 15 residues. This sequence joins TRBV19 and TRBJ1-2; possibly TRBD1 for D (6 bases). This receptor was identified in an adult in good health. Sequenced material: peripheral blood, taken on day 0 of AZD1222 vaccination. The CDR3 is CASSPLQGFGYGYTF. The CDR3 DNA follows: TGTGCCAGTAGTCCACTACAGGGCTTCGGCTATGGCTACACCTTC.